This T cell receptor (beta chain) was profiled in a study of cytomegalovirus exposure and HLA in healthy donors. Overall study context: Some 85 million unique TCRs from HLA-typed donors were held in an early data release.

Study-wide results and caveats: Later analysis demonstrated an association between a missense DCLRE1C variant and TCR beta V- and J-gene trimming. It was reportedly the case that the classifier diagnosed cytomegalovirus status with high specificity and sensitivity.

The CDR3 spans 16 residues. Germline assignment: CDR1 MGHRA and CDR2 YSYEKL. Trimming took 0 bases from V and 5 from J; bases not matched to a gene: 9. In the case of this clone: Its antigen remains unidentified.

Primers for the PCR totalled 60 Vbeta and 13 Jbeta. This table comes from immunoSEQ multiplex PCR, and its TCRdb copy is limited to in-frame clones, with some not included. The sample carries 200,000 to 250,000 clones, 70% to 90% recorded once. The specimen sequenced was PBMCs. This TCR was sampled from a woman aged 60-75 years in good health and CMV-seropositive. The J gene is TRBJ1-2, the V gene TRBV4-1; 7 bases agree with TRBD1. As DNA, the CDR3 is TGCGCCAGCAGCCAAGAACAGGGGAGGATAGGGTATGGCTACACCTTC. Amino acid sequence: CASSQEQGRIGYGYTF.